These 13 T cell receptor beta chains share one sample of origin, sequenced in a study of T cells in Graves' hyperthyroidism and ophthalmopathy. Amplification of TCR beta CDR3 regions was performed using RNA transcripts as template. HTBI primers were employed in a first-round RT-PCR of the TCR CDR3. One entry per CDR3 protein results from TCRdb running MiXCR on the multiplex PCR reads. This sample has 350,000 to 450,000 distinct CDR3 sequences, with roughly 13% found just once. Sequencing was done on a sample of blood. These receptors originate from an older woman with Graves' hyperthyroidism.

This clonotype was counted ten times or more. The genes are TRBV18 and TRBJ1-1; D is unresolved. V was trimmed by 3 bases and J by 3 bases, leaving 17 bases between them. Germline loops: CDR1 KGHSH, CDR2 LQKENI. This CDR3 has 16 amino acids. CDR3 sequence (DNA): TGTGCCAGCTCACCCCGGGTCAGCGGGAGTGACACTGAAGCTTTCTTT. Amino acids: CASSPRVSGSDTEAFF.

This clonotype was found many times. V is TRBV7-9 and J is TRBJ2-7; tentatively, D is TRBD1 (5 bases). Germline CDR1 and CDR2: SEHNR and FQNEAQ (reference sequence). V lost 1 base to trimming and J lost 5 bases, with 15 bases between them. This CDR3 region has 15 residues. This CDR3 is CASSLVGQGTHEQYF. The CDR3 DNA is TGTGCCAGCAGCTTAGTTGGTCAGGGAACCCACGAGCAGTACTTC.

The table lists this clonotype with many counts. The genes are TRBV9 and TRBJ2-1, with a tentative D call TRBD2 (6 bases). The V gene lost 4 bases and the J gene lost 5 bases, with 19 bases spanning the gap. The length of the CDR3 is 16 residues. CDR1 and CDR2 from the germline V gene are SGDLS and YYNGEE. The CDR3 DNA sequence: TGTGCCAGCAGCCCGGAAGGTGGTAGCGGAGACAATGAGCAGTTCTTC. The encoded protein is CASSPEGGSGDNEQFF.

This clonotype was detected only once. The chain carries TRBV18 and TRBJ1-1; TRBD1 matches 10 bases. This CDR3 region has 15 residues. The trim removed 6 bases at V and 4 bases at J, leaving 8 bases unmatched. Germline V gene lookup returns CDR1 KGHSH and CDR2 LQKENI. The CDR3 reads CASSQERQGATEAFF. The CDR3 nucleotides are TGTGCCAGCTCCCAAGAGAGACAGGGGGCCACTGAAGCTTTCTTT.

There are many counts of this clonotype. The chain has TRBV5-1 and TRBJ1-2, with 8 bases fitting TRBD1. Germline V gene data show CDR1 as SGHRS and CDR2 as YFSETQ. Unmatched junction bases numbered 5, after V lost 0 bases and J lost 4 bases. The CDR3 runs 15 residues. CDR3 sequence: CASSLGTTGGYGYTF. The CDR3 DNA reads as TGCGCCAGCAGCTTGGGGACTACAGGGGGCTATGGCTACACCTTC.

The table lists this clonotype with many counts. The chain uses TRBV30 and TRBJ2-7; no reliable D call. Trimming removed 1 base at V and 6 bases at J, with 4 bases between. Germline CDR1 GTSNPN, CDR2 SVGIG (reference sequence). The CDR3 is 10 amino acids. The CDR3 nucleotides read TGTGCCTGGAGTGACATCGAGCAGTACTTC. It translates to CAWSDIEQYF.

The chain uses TRBV15 and TRBJ2-7, with D unclear. Germline values: CDR1 LNHNV, CDR2 YYDKDF (reference sequence). With 3 bases removed from V and 3 bases from J, the gap between germline ends came to 3 bases. The CDR3 sequence is 11 residues long. CDR3 coding DNA: TGTGCCACCAGCAGCTACTACGAGCAGTACTTC. Amino acid sequence: CATSSYYEQYF.

In its sample, this clonotype was seen many times. The V call is TRBV6-2 or TRBV6-3, the J call TRBJ1-2; possible D gene TRBD1, 5 bases. Germline CDR1 MNHEY, CDR2 SVGEGT. The CDR3 is 16 residues long. V lost 7 bases and J lost 0, with 18 bases in between. CDR3 protein: CASNGAVLTTNYGYTF. The CDR3 bases are TGTGCCAGCAATGGGGCCGTTCTGACCACTAACTATGGCTACACCTTC.

This clonotype was observed many times. This sequence joins TRBV13 and TRBJ2-3; 10 bases fit TRBD2. The CDR3 sequence is 15 residues long. Germline values: CDR1 PRHDT, CDR2 FYEKMQ (reference sequence). V lost 5 bases, J lost 1 base, and 3 bases stayed unmatched. CDR3 DNA: TGTGCCAGCAGCCCGGGGACTAGCGGCACAGATACGCAGTATTTT. The encoded protein is CASSPGTSGTDTQYF.

Many counts were recorded for this clonotype. CDR3 protein: CASSEGLAGNGELFF. The DNA of the CDR3 is TGTGCCAGCAGTGAGGGACTAGCGGGGAACGGGGAGCTGTTTTTT. The chain is built from TRBV6-1 and TRBJ2-2; TRBD2 agrees at 13 bases. After removal of 3 bases from V and 7 bases from J, the junction contained 2 bases not matched to a gene. Germline V gene lookup returns CDR1 MNHNS and CDR2 SASEGT. The length of the CDR3 is 15 residues.

The sample holds many counts of this clonotype. The chain employs TRBV5-6 and TRBJ2-7; TRBD1 agrees at 9 bases. The germline gives CDR1 SGHDT, CDR2 YYEEEE. Trimming at V came to 4 bases and at J to 2 bases, leaving 7 bases not matched to a gene. The CDR3 sequence is 15 residues long. Written as DNA, the CDR3 is TGTGCCAGCAGCCTCCTTGGACAGGGGACCTACGAGCAGTACTTC. Protein product: CASSLLGQGTYEQYF.

This clonotype was counted only a few times. The rearrangement links TRBV15 to TRBJ2-5; 7 bases match TRBD1. J was trimmed by 5 bases and V by 1 base; bases with no gene match: 4. CDR3 length: 14 amino acids. Germline loops: CDR1 LNHNV, CDR2 YYDKDF (reference sequence). The CDR3 DNA follows: TGTGCCACCAGCAGAGGACAGGGTCTGGAGACCCAGTACTTC. Its translation: CATSRGQGLETQYF. The full variable domain, with the rest looked up from reference TRBV15 and TRBJ2-5, is DAMVIQNPRYQVTQFGKPVTLSCSQTLNHNVMYWYQQKSSQAPKLLFHYYDKDFNNEADTPDNFQSRRPNTSFCFLDIRSPGLGDTAMYLCATSRGQGLETQYFGPGTRLLVL.

The chain links TRBV4-1 to TRBJ1-5; no definite D call. CDR1 MGHRA and CDR2 YSYEKL come from the germline V gene. The CDR3 contains 14 residues. Trimming cost V 0 bases and J 9 bases, with 12 bases left between them. The CDR3 sequence is CASSQDYRAGPQHF. CDR3 nucleotides: TGCGCCAGCAGCCAAGATTATAGGGCTGGGCCCCAGCATTTT.